These T cell receptor beta chains were read from a single sample in a study of glioma-infiltrating T cells. TCRdb analysed the multiplex PCR reads with MiXCR anew, one entry per CDR3 protein. The table includes 150,000 to 200,000 distinct CDR3 sequences, around 32% detected once. Specimen: glioma tissue, nonneoplastic brain tissue, or PBMCs (not recorded which). Source of these receptors: a human donor with low-grade glioma or glioblastoma, undergoing nonglioma brain surgery, or in good health (not recorded which). Both conserved end residues are part of each CDR3. The order of the fields is CDR3 protein, V gene, D gene. D genes are given only for firm matches.

CDR3: CASSFFPSGSLNEQFF
V: TRBV7-8
D: TRBD2

CDR3: CASSQGGQMNTEAFF
V: TRBV4-2
D: TRBD1

CDR3: CARSTPLAGVYEQYF
V: TRBV19
D: TRBD2

CDR3: CASSPNPLPAQEQYF
V: TRBV5-6
D: NA

CDR3: CASSQARGGQPQHF
V: TRBV3-1
D: NA

CDR3: CASSYDSSTEAFF
V: TRBV6-6
D: NA

CDR3: CASSSWTGHYGYTF
V: TRBV28
D: TRBD1

CDR3: CASSLALGSGTYEQYF
V: TRBV5-5
D: NA

CDR3: CASVTGVRGYTF
V: TRBV2
D: TRBD1

CDR3: CASFGSIANYGYTF
V: TRBV28
D: NA

CDR3: CASSPPNGGYTF
V: TRBV6-2/TRBV6-3
D: NA

CDR3: CASSEGYIQYF
V: TRBV6-1
D: NA

CDR3: CASSQAQALDRIGDEQFF
V: TRBV4-2
D: NA

CDR3: CASSFANSPLHF
V: TRBV11-2
D: NA

CDR3: CASSPTSGSDEQFF
V: TRBV3-1
D: TRBD2

CDR3: CASSIGQGRDGYTF
V: TRBV19
D: TRBD1

CDR3: CSARRNTDTEAFF
V: TRBV20-1
D: NA

CDR3: CASRALGTEAFF
V: TRBV6-1
D: NA

CDR3: CSARDAISKSYNEQFF
V: TRBV20-1
D: NA

CDR3: CSATIATGSEQFF
V: TRBV20-1
D: NA

CDR3: CSVLTGLRQPQHF
V: TRBV29-1
D: NA

CDR3: CAISERQVSTDTQYF
V: TRBV10-3
D: NA

CDR3: CSARTDINTEASF
V: TRBV20-1
D: NA

CDR3: CASSGTGGDGETQYF
V: TRBV2
D: TRBD1

CDR3: CASSQGAWREYNEQFF
V: TRBV4-1
D: NA

CDR3: CSARGLAGVNEKFF
V: TRBV20-1
D: TRBD2

CDR3: CSAKAGTGTYEQYF
V: TRBV20-1
D: TRBD1

CDR3: CASSGVFSYEQFF
V: TRBV25-1
D: NA

CDR3: CASTSLERTEAFF
V: TRBV19
D: NA

CDR3: CASSLLQSQPQHF
V: TRBV27
D: NA

CDR3: CASIKQGPEALF
V: TRBV7-2
D: NA

CDR3: CSAPPGLWQETQYF
V: TRBV20-1
D: NA

CDR3: CASSPEPGTVLSNQPQHF
V: TRBV6-1
D: TRBD1